These 19 T cell receptor beta chains were all obtained from the same sample, sequenced in a study of OX40 agonist ivuxolimab in advanced cancers. Generated by immunoSEQ multiplex PCR, the TCRdb table keeps only in-frame clones and is missing some. Of around 70,000 clones in the sample, approximately 90% were seen once. The source was CD4+ or CD8+ T cells sorted from blood, collected in a trial of the OX40 agonist ivuxolimab. These receptors were obtained from an adult with an advanced solid tumor such as melanoma, head and neck, liver or kidney cancer.

This CDR3 reads CARSLEGGGASYNEQFF. CDR3 bases: TGTGCCAGAAGCTTGGAGGGAGGAGGAGCGTCCTACAATGAGCAGTTCTTC. This rearrangement joins TRBV5-3 to TRBJ2-1, with a possible D match to TRBD2 (6 bases). TRBV5-3 is given ORF status, its function remaining uncertain. The CDR3 has 17 amino acids. Trimming shortened V by 0 bases and J by 1 base, and 14 bases separated the two germline ends.

The V gene is TRBV2, the J gene TRBJ2-7; 9 bases are shared with TRBD1. Germline loops: CDR1 SNHLY, CDR2 FYNNEI. The J segment lost 5 bases and the V segment lost 7 bases, leaving 12 bases of the junction unmatched. CDR3 length equals 15 residues. Written as DNA, the CDR3 is TGTGCCAGCACCGGACAGACAGGGGGTATCCACGAGCAGTACTTC. Translation: CASTGQTGGIHEQYF.

The chain combines TRBV15 with TRBJ1-1; TRBD1 agrees at 11 bases. The germline gives CDR1 LNHNV, CDR2 YYDKDF (reference sequence). The trim removed 3 bases at V and 5 bases at J, leaving 8 bases unmatched. The CDR3 contains 16 residues. DNA of the CDR3: TGTGCCACCAGCAGTCCCCCGGGACAGGGGGGAACTGAAGCTTTCTTT. It translates to CATSSPPGQGGTEAFF. The entire variable domain, with the rest obtained from reference TRBV15 and TRBJ1-1, is as follows: DAMVIQNPRYQVTQFGKPVTLSCSQTLNHNVMYWYQQKSSQAPKLLFHYYDKDFNNEADTPDNFQSRRPNTSFCFLDIRSPGLGDTAMYLCATSSPPGQGGTEAFFGQGTRLTVV.

The rearrangement uses TRBV13 and TRBJ2-3; D is unresolved. Looked up from germline, CDR1 is PRHDT and CDR2 is FYEKMQ (reference sequence). This CDR3 comprises 12 residues. V lost 6 bases, J lost 0 bases, and 4 bases lay in between. The CDR3, as DNA: TGTGCCAGCAGTCAAAGCACAGATACGCAGTATTTT. It encodes CASSQSTDTQYF.

The chain employs TRBV6-6 and TRBJ2-7, with D perhaps TRBD1 or TRBD2 (5 bases each). Germline V gene sequence: CDR1 MNHNY, CDR2 SVGAGI (reference sequence). The CDR3 sequence is 12 residues long. V was cut by 2 bases and J by 6 bases, with 8 bases left in between. The CDR3 coding sequence is TGTGCCAGCAGTTACGGGGCGGGCGAGCAGTACTTC. Residues: CASSYGAGEQYF.

V usage is TRBV6-5 and J usage is TRBJ2-7; a weak D match, TRBD1 (5 bases). The V gene's germline CDR1 is MNHEY and CDR2 SVGAGI. Trimming pared 0 bases from V and 4 bases from J, leaving 10 bases between. CDR3 size: 14 residues. The CDR3 is CASSYSSSGYEQYF. The CDR3 DNA is TGTGCCAGCAGTTACTCGTCTTCAGGGTACGAGCAGTACTTC.

The chain recombines TRBV5-4 with TRBJ1-2, with D uncertain. V shed 5 bases and J shed 3 bases, with 11 bases lying between them. The CDR3 sequence is 13 residues long. Germline CDR1 and CDR2: SGHNT and YYREEE (reference sequence). CDR3 sequence (DNA): TGTGCCAGCAGAACGAAGTCGGACTATGGCTACACCTTC. Encoded protein: CASRTKSDYGYTF. Complete variable domain (other parts from reference TRBV5-4 and TRBJ1-2): ETGVTQSPTHLIKTRGQQVTLRCSSQSGHNTVSWYQQALGQGPQFIFQYYREEENGRGNFPPRFSGLQFPNYSSELNVNALELDDSALYLCASRTKSDYGYTFGSGTRLTVV.

This clone occurred once. This rearrangement joins TRBV9 to TRBJ1-5, with unresolved D. CDR1 and CDR2 (germline): SGDLS, YYNGEE. V was shortened by 3 bases and J by 0 bases, with 7 bases between the two germline ends. CDR3 length: 14 residues. CDR3 in amino acids: CASSAPYSNQPQHF. The CDR3, as DNA: TGTGCCAGCAGCGCACCGTATAGCAATCAGCCCCAGCATTTT.

This chain uses TRBV9 with TRBJ2-1; D may be TRBD2 (5 bases). The V and J ends lost 2 bases and 4 bases respectively, with 7 bases between them. This CDR3 contains 13 residues. Germline V gene lookup returns CDR1 SGDLS and CDR2 YYNGEE. CDR3 sequence (DNA): TGTGCCAGCAGCGTTACGGGGTACAATGAGCAGTTCTTC. Amino acids: CASSVTGYNEQFF.

For the CDR3, the DNA is TGTGCCAGCAGCCAAGATTGGACTAGCGGAACCGGGGAGCTGTTTTTT. Translation gives CASSQDWTSGTGELFF. The genes are TRBV4-2 and TRBJ2-2; 10 bases line up with TRBD2. Germline-derived CDR1 and CDR2 are LGHNA and YNFKEQ. The CDR3 is made up of 16 amino acids. Losses at the gene ends were 0 bases for V and 5 bases for J; bases not matched to a gene: 3.

The V and J genes are TRBV13 and TRBJ2-1; 13 bases map to TRBD2. Trimming took 5 bases from V and 7 from J; bases not matched to a gene: 8. Looked up from germline, CDR1 is PRHDT and CDR2 is FYEKMQ (reference sequence). There are 16 residues in the CDR3. The CDR3 spells CASSPPGLAGWNEQFF. CDR3 in DNA: TGTGCCAGCAGCCCCCCGGGACTAGCGGGGTGGAATGAGCAGTTCTTC.

This chain connects TRBV2 to TRBJ2-5; 9 bases fit TRBD1. Looked up from germline, CDR1 is SNHLY and CDR2 is FYNNEI. This CDR3 is built from 15 residues. The V segment lost 6 bases and the J segment 11 bases; nucleotides outside the gene matches: 16. The CDR3 DNA reads as TGTGCCAGCAGCCACCCGGGACAGGGCACGGGGGAGCAGTACTTC. This translates into CASSHPGQGTGEQYF. Combining the CDR3 with reference TRBV2 and TRBJ2-5 gives the whole variable domain EPEVTQTPSHQVTQMGQEVILRCVPISNHLYFYWYRQILGQKVEFLVSFYNNEISEKSEIFDDQFSVERPDGSNFTLKIRSTKLEDSAMYFCASSHPGQGTGEQYFGPGTRLLVL.

This chain joins TRBV27 and TRBJ2-7; the match to TRBD1 covers 10 bases. Germline CDR1 and CDR2: MNHEY and SMNVEV (reference sequence). J was trimmed by 3 bases and V by 3 bases; bases with no gene match: 2. The CDR3 extends over 14 amino acids. The CDR3 DNA sequence: TGTGCCAGCAGTTTCCGGGACAGGGGCTACGAGCAGTACTTC. It codes for CASSFRDRGYEQYF.

This clone came up once. The chain combines TRBV7-9 with TRBJ1-6; D gene ambiguous. The CDR3 spans 18 residues. V was clipped by 8 bases and J by 0 bases, with 20 bases between them. Germline CDR1 is SEHNR and CDR2 is FQNEAQ (reference sequence). The DNA of the CDR3 is TGTGCCAGCGGCTCTTCAGCCGACCTAAGCTCCTATAATTCACCCCTCCACTTT. Protein: CASGSSADLSSYNSPLHF.

J is TRBJ2-6 and V is TRBV9; 8 bases match TRBD1. The length of the CDR3 is 17 residues. Germline values: CDR1 SGDLS, CDR2 YYNGEE. Trimming took 0 bases from V and 4 from J; bases not matched to a gene: 6. CDR3 sequence (DNA): TGTGCCAGCAGCGTAGCAGGGGGCGCATCCGGGGCCAACGTCCTGACTTTC. Protein: CASSVAGGASGANVLTF.

V is TRBV27 and J is TRBJ1-3; 7 nucleotides agree with TRBD1. CDR3 length: 15 amino acids. Germline CDR1 and CDR2: MNHEY and SMNVEV (reference sequence). With 5 bases clipped from V and 0 bases from J, the junction kept 4 bases outside the gene matches. The chain's CDR3 is CASSQTGHSGNTIYF. The CDR3 nucleotides are TGTGCCAGCAGTCAGACAGGGCACTCTGGAAACACCATATATTTT.

The chain carries TRBV2 and TRBJ1-5; 8 nucleotides match TRBD1. Trimming took 3 bases from V and 4 from J; bases not matched to a gene: 11. The germline gives CDR1 SNHLY, CDR2 FYNNEI. CDR3 length: 17 residues. CDR3 DNA: TGTGCCAGCAGTGACCCGCAGGGGGCTTACCTAAATCAGCCCCAGCATTTT. This sequence encodes CASSDPQGAYLNQPQHF.

The CDR3 is CASSLGQGAEKLFF. DNA of the CDR3: TGTGCCAGCAGTCTTGGACAGGGGGCCGAAAAACTGTTTTTT. V is TRBV6-5 and J is TRBJ1-4; 11 bases match TRBD1. Germline V CDR1 and CDR2: MNHEY, SVGAGI. The CDR3 is 14 amino acids. Unmatched junction bases numbered 4, after V lost 5 bases and J lost 8 bases.

The rearrangement links TRBV5-1 to TRBJ2-7; 8 nucleotides agree with TRBD1. CDR3 length: 15 amino acids. The junction had 10 bases not matched to a gene; V was cut back by 4 bases and J by 4 bases. Germline V lookup: CDR1 SGHRS, CDR2 YFSETQ. For the CDR3, the DNA is TGCGCCAGCAGCGCCGAGCGACAGGGGTGGTACGAGCAGTACTTC. Residues: CASSAERQGWYEQYF.